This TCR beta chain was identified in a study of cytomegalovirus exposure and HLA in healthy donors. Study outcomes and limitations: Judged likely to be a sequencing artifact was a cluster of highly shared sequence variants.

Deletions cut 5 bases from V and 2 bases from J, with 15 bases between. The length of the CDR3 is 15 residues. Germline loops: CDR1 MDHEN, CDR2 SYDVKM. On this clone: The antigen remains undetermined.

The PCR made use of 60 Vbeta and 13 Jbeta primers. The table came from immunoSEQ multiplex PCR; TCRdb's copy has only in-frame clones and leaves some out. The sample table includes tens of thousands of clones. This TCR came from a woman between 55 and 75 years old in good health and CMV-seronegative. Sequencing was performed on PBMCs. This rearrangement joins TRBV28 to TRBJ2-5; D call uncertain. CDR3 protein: CASSPPTLIQETQYF. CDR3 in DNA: TGTGCCAGCAGTCCCCCAACCCTAATTCAAGAGACCCAGTACTTC. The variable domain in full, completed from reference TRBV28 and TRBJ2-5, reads DVKVTQSSRYLVKRTGEKVFLECVQDMDHENMFWYRQDPGLGLRLIYFSYDVKMKEKGDIPEGYSVSREKKERFSLILESASTNQTSMYLCASSPPTLIQETQYFGPGTRLLVL.